This T cell receptor beta chain appears in the sequencing data of a study of cytomegalovirus exposure and HLA in healthy donors. The wider study: A later analysis reported the same platform for the roughly 120 validation repertoires and the 666 first-cohort repertoires.

With respect to this clone: Its target is not known.

The CDR3 loop spans 14 amino acids. Germline values: CDR1 MNHEY, CDR2 SVGAGI. After removal of 7 bases from V and 0 bases from J, the junction contained 5 bases not matched to a gene. Measured with immunoSEQ multiplex PCR; TCRdb has only the in-frame clones, and not every one. Of 300,000 to 400,000 clones in the sample, roughly 90% were seen once. Study-level results: In vitro experiments confirmed that three CMV-associated chains were specific for CMV antigens. Most TCR sequences showed up rarely, but some public TCRs showed up in many donors. Among TCR beta chains, those listed as cytomegalovirus-associated numbered over 150.

Sequencing was done on a sample of PBMCs. The sequence was collected from a man aged 25 to 45 in good health and CMV-seronegative. This chain joins TRBV6-5 and TRBJ2-7; 8 bases are shared with TRBD2. The CDR3 reads CASIRTSSSYEQYF. The CDR3 DNA reads as TGTGCCAGCATCAGGACTAGCAGCTCCTACGAGCAGTACTTC.